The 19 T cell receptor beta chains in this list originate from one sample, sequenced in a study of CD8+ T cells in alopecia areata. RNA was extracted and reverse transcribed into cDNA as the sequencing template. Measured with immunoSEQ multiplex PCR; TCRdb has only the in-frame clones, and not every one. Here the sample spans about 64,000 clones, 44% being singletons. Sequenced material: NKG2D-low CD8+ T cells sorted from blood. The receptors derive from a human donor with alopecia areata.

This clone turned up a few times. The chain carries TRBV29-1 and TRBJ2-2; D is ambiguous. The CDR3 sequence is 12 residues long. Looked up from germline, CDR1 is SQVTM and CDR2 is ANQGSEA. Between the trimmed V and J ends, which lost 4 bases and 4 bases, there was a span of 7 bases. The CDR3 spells CSVGLGTGELFF. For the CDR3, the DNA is TGCAGCGTTGGTTTAGGCACCGGGGAGCTGTTTTTT.

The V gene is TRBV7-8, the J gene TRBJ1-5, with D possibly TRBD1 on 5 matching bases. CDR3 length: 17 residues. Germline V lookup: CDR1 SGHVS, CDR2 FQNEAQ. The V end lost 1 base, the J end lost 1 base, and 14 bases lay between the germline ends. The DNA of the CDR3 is TGTGCCAGCAGCTTAGAGGGTATCGGGGGAAGCAATCAGCCCCAGCATTTT. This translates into CASSLEGIGGSNQPQHF.

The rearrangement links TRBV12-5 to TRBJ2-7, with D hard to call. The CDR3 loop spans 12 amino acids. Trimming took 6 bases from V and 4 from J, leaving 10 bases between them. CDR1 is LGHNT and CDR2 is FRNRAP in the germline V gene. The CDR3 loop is CASGFSGYEQYF. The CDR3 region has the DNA TGTGCTAGTGGGTTCTCCGGGTACGAGCAGTACTTC.

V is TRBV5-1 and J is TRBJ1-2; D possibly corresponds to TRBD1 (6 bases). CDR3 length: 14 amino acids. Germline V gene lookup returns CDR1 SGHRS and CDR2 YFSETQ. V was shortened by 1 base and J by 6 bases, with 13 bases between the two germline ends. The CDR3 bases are TGCGCCAGCAGCTTGTCGGGGGCTATGGATGGCTACACCTTC. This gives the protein CASSLSGAMDGYTF.

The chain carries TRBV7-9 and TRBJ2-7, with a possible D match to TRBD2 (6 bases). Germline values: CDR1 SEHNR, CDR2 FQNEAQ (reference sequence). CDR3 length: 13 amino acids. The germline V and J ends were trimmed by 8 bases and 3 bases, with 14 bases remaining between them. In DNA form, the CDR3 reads TGTGCCAGCGGCCCCGGGACTGGCTACGAGCAGTACTTC. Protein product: CASGPGTGYEQYF.

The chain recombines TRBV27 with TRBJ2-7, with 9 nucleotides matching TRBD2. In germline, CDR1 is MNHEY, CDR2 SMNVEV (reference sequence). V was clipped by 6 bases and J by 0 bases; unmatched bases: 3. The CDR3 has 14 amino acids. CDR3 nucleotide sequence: TGTGCCAGCAGCCCGGGACTAGCCTCCTACGAGCAGTACTTC. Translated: CASSPGLASYEQYF.

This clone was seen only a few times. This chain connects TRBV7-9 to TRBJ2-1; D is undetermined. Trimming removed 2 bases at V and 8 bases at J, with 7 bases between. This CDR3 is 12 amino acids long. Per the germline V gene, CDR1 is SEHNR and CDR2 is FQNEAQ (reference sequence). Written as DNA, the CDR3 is TGTGCCAGCAGCTTACAATCGGATGAGCAGTTCTTC. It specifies CASSLQSDEQFF.

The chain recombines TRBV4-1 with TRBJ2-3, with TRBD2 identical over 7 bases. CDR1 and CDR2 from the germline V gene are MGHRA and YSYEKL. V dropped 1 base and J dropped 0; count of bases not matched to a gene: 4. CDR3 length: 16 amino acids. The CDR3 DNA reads TGCGCCAGCAGCCAAGTCTGGCGGGAGAGCACAGATACGCAGTATTTT. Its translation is CASSQVWRESTDTQYF.

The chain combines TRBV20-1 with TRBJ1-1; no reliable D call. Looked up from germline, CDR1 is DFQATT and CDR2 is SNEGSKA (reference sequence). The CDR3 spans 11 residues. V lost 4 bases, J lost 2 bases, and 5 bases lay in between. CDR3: CSANPNTEAFF. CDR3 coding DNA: TGCAGTGCTAACCCAAACACTGAAGCTTTCTTT.

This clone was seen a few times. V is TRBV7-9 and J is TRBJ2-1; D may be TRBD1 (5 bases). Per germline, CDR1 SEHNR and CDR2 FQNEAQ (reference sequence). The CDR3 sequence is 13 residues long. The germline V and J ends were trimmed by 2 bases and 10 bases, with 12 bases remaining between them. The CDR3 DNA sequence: TGTGCCAGCAGCTTACCAGGGTCTGAGGAGCAGTTCTTC. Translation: CASSLPGSEEQFF.

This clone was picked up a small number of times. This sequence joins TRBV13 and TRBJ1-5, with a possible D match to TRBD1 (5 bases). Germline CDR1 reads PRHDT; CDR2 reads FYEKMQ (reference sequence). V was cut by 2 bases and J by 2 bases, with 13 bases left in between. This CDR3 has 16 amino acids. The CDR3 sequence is CASSLMTATRNQPQHF. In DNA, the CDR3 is TGTGCCAGCAGCTTAATGACAGCAACTCGCAATCAGCCCCAGCATTTT.

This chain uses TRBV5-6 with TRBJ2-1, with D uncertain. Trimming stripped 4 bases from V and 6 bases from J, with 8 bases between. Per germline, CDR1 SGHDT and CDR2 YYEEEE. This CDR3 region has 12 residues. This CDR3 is CASSATGNEQFF. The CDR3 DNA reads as TGTGCCAGCAGCGCCACCGGCAATGAGCAGTTCTTC.

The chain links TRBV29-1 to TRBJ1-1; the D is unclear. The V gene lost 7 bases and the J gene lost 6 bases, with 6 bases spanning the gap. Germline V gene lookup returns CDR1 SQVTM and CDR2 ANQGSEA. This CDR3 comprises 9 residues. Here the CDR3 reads CSGGPEAFF. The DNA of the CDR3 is TGCAGCGGCGGGCCTGAAGCTTTCTTT.

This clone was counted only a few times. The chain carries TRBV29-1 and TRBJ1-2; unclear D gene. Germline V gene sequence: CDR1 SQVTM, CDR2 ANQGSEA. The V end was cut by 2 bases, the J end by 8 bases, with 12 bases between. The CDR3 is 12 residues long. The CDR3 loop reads CSVELRGKGYTF. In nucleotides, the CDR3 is TGCAGCGTTGAACTGCGGGGAAAAGGCTACACCTTC.

The CDR3 sequence: CASSLGQGYGYTF. The DNA of the CDR3 is TGTGCCAGCAGCTTAGGACAGGGCTATGGCTACACCTTC. V usage is TRBV7-6 and J usage is TRBJ1-2; 7 bases are shared with TRBD1. This CDR3 is built from 13 residues. V lost 1 base, J lost 4 bases, and 0 bases stayed unmatched. Germline CDR1 and CDR2: SGHVS and FNYEAQ.

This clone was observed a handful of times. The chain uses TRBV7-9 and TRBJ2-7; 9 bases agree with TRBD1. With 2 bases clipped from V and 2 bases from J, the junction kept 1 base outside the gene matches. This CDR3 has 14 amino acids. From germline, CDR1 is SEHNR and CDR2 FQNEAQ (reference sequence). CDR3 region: CASSLRDRAYEQYF. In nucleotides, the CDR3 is TGTGCCAGCAGCTTACGGGACAGGGCCTACGAGCAGTACTTC.

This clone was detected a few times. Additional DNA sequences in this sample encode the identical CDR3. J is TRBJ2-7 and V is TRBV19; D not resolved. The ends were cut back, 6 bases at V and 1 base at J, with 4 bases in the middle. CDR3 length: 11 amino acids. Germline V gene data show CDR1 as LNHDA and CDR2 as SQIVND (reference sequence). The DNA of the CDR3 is TGTGCCAGTAGCGGTTCCTACGAGCAGTACTTC. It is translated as CASSGSYEQYF.

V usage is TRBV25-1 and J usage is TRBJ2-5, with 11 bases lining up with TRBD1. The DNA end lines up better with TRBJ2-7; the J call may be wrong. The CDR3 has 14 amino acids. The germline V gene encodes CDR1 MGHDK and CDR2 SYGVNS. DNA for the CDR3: TGTGCCAGCAGTTGGGGACAGGGGGTGGACGAGCAGTACTTC. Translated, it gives CASSWGQGVDEQYF.

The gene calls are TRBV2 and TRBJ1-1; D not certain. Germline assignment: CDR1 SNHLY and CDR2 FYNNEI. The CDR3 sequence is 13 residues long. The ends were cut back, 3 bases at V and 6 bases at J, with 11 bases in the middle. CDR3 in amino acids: CASSEIGRAEAFF. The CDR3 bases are TGTGCCAGCAGTGAGATAGGCCGGGCTGAAGCTTTCTTT.